The rows below give T cell receptor beta chains drawn from one sample of a study of cytomegalovirus exposure and HLA in healthy donors. Generated by immunoSEQ multiplex PCR, the TCRdb table keeps only in-frame clones and is missing some. The sample has about 330,000 clones, around 87% seen once; the top ten hold 1% to 1.5%. The sequencing sample was made of PBMCs. All receptors come from a woman in her 30s in good health and CMV-seropositive. Both conserved end residues are part of each CDR3. The D gene is left open where the match is weak. Clone size is stated in some rows and not others, as once, few, many or a class when expanded.

j_gene | v_gene | abundance | d_gene | CDR3aa | CDR3nt
TRBJ1-2 | TRBV5-1 | - | - | CASSHDRDLEGYTF | TGCGCCAGCAGCCACGACAGAGATTTGGAGGGCTACACCTTC
TRBJ2-3 | TRBV27 | - | - | CASSLYSGTTTDTQYF | TGTGCCAGCAGTTTATACTCCGGGACAACCACAGATACGCAGTATTTT
TRBJ2-3 | TRBV28 | - | TRBD2 | CASSLFLAGVNTQYF | TGTGCCAGCAGTTTATTTCTAGCGGGAGTAAATACGCAGTATTTT
TRBJ2-1 | TRBV30 | - | TRBD1 | CAWSKGQGIYNEQFF | TGTGCCTGGAGTAAGGGACAGGGAATATACAATGAGCAGTTCTTC
TRBJ2-2 | TRBV5-4 | - | - | CASSPPEGTGELFF | TGTGCCAGCAGCCCTCCCGAGGGCACCGGGGAGCTGTTTTTT
TRBJ1-5 | TRBV7-8 | - | - | CASSQSKGGNQPQHF | TGTGCCAGCAGCCAATCAAAAGGGGGGAATCAGCCCCAGCATTTT
TRBJ1-5 | TRBV5-1 | once | TRBD1 | CASSLAQGDQPQHF | TGCGCCAGCAGCTTGGCCCAGGGGGATCAGCCCCAGCATTTT
TRBJ2-5 | TRBV28 | - | TRBD2 | CATKAGVETQYF | TGTGCCACCAAAGCGGGAGTCGAGACCCAGTACTTC
TRBJ1-2 | TRBV4-1 | - | TRBD1 | CASSQESGTVEGYTF | TGCGCCAGCAGCCAAGAATCCGGGACAGTCGAAGGCTACACCTTC
TRBJ2-5 | TRBV7-2 | - | TRBD2 | CASSLHGGEETQYF | TGTGCCAGCAGCTTACATGGGGGGGAAGAGACCCAGTACTTC
TRBJ2-3 | TRBV28 | once | - | CASSFVGEPDTQYF | TGTGCCAGCAGTTTTGTTGGGGAGCCAGATACGCAGTATTTT
TRBJ2-7 | TRBV4-1 | - | TRBD2 | CASSQGETSGRNEQYF | TGCGCCAGCAGCCAAGGAGAGACTAGCGGGAGAAACGAGCAGTACTTC
TRBJ2-4 | TRBV5-6 | - | - | CASSLQGNIQYF | TGTGCCAGCAGCTTGCAGGGGAACATTCAGTACTTC
TRBJ1-6 | TRBV7-9 | many | - | CASSLGDGNSPLHF | TGTGCCAGCAGCTTAGGGGACGGTAATTCACCCCTCCACTTT
TRBJ2-3 | TRBV27 | - | - | CASSFASDTQYF | TGTGCCAGCAGTTTCGCTTCAGATACGCAGTATTTT
TRBJ1-5 | TRBV9 | - | TRBD1 | CASSVEGGAGQPQHF | TGTGCCAGCAGCGTAGAAGGGGGCGCCGGACAGCCCCAGCATTTT
TRBJ1-5 | TRBV16 | - | - | CASSQSGGRDQPQHF | TGTGCCAGCAGCCAATCGGGGGGGCGGGATCAGCCCCAGCATTTT
TRBJ2-7 | TRBV6-1 | - | TRBD1 | CASSERKGTDYEQYF | TGTGCCAGCAGTGAACGAAAAGGGACAGACTACGAGCAGTACTTC
TRBJ2-7 | TRBV2 | few | - | CASKGRVYEQYF | TGTGCCAGCAAGGGCAGGGTCTACGAGCAGTACTTC
TRBJ1-1 | TRBV5-1 | - | - | CASTSQGYTEAFF | TGCGCCAGCACAAGTCAGGGGTACACTGAAGCTTTCTTT
TRBJ1-6 | TRBV11-2 | - | - | CASSLDPPALNSPLHF | TGTGCCAGCAGCTTAGATCCCCCAGCTTTAAATTCACCCCTCCACTTT
TRBJ2-7 | TRBV29-1 | - | - | CSVEGGSQGEQYF | TGCAGCGTTGAGGGGGGATCCCAGGGCGAGCAGTACTTC
TRBJ2-2 | TRBV4-3 | once | TRBD2 | CASSQDRLAGGVWVGELFF | TGCGCCAGCAGCCAAGATCGACTAGCGGGAGGGGTTTGGGTCGGGGAGCTGTTTTTT
TRBJ2-7 | TRBV29-1 | - | - | CSVDGSNYEQYF | TGCAGCGTCGACGGGAGCAACTACGAGCAGTACTTC
TRBJ2-7 | TRBV5-1 | - | - | CASSSSSYEQYF | TGCGCCAGCAGCTCGAGCTCCTACGAGCAGTACTTC
TRBJ1-1 | TRBV11-2 | - | TRBD1 | CASSRRQGNTEAFF | TGTGCCAGCAGCAGACGACAGGGCAACACTGAAGCTTTCTTT
TRBJ2-1 | TRBV29-1 | - | TRBD1 | CSVETGTGPDEQFF | TGCAGCGTTGAGACAGGGACCGGTCCGGATGAGCAGTTCTTC
TRBJ1-4 | TRBV7-2 | - | - | CASSSRALAEKLFF | TGTGCCAGCAGCTCCAGGGCATTAGCAGAAAAACTGTTTTTT
TRBJ2-7 | TRBV7-9 | - | - | CASSFVEGSSYEQYF | TGTGCCAGCAGCTTCGTTGAGGGCAGCTCCTACGAGCAGTACTTC
TRBJ2-2 | TRBV7-2 | - | - | CASSLTRLTGELFF | TGTGCCAGCAGCTTAACTCGGCTCACCGGGGAGCTGTTTTTT
TRBJ2-2 | TRBV28 | - | - | CASSWGGANTGELFF | TGTGCCAGCAGTTGGGGCGGGGCGAACACCGGGGAGCTGTTTTTT
TRBJ2-7 | TRBV27 | - | - | CASSHSYEQYF | TGTGCCAGCAGTCACTCCTACGAGCAGTACTTC
TRBJ1-2 | TRBV28 | - | - | CASTPGVHGYTF | TGTGCCAGCACCCCAGGGGTACATGGCTACACCTTC
TRBJ2-3 | TRBV5-1 | - | - | CASSLVTDTDTQYF | TGCGCCAGCAGCTTGGTTACGGACACAGATACGCAGTATTTT
TRBJ1-5 | TRBV7-8 | few | TRBD1 | CASSPWDRISSQPQHF | TGTGCCAGCAGCCCCTGGGACAGGATTTCCTCTCAGCCCCAGCATTTT
TRBJ1-5 | TRBV19 | - | - | CASNALRGNNQPQHF | TGTGCCAGTAACGCCTTGCGGGGGAACAATCAGCCCCAGCATTTT
TRBJ1-3 | TRBV6-1 | - | TRBD1 | CASSEAYGDSGRNTIYF | TGTGCCAGCAGTGAAGCCTATGGGGACAGTGGTAGAAACACCATATATTTT
TRBJ2-3 | TRBV29-1 | - | - | CSVPASRGTQYF | TGCAGCGTCCCCGCCTCCCGAGGTACGCAGTATTTT
TRBJ1-3 | TRBV13 | - | TRBD1 | CASSFLGTGGTIYF | TGTGCCAGCAGCTTTCTCGGGACAGGGGGAACCATATATTTT
TRBJ2-3 | TRBV18 | - | - | CASSPPTDTQYF | TGTGCCAGCTCACCCCCCACAGATACGCAGTATTTT
TRBJ1-5 | TRBV30 | - | - | CAWSSGSNQPQHF | TGTGCCTGGAGTTCAGGTAGCAATCAGCCCCAGCATTTT
TRBJ2-5 | TRBV7-9 | - | TRBD2 | CASSSGAGGPEETQYF | TGTGCCAGCAGCTCTGGAGCGGGAGGGCCGGAGGAGACCCAGTACTTC
TRBJ2-1 | TRBV4-3 | - | TRBD2 | CASSQEPPRIAGGLDEQFF | TGCGCCAGCAGTCAAGAGCCCCCGAGGATAGCGGGGGGGCTTGATGAGCAGTTCTTC
TRBJ2-7 | TRBV5-1 | - | TRBD2 | CASSLDSGRTGYEQYF | TGCGCCAGCAGCTTGGACAGCGGGAGAACCGGCTACGAGCAGTACTTC
TRBJ2-7 | TRBV4-2 | - | - | CASSQDRNREQYF | TGTGCCAGCAGCCAAGATAGGAACCGAGAGCAGTACTTC
TRBJ1-3 | TRBV6-5 | - | TRBD1 | CASSSRKGAGNTIYF | TGTGCCAGCAGCTCGAGAAAGGGGGCGGGAAACACCATATATTTT
TRBJ2-5 | TRBV20-1 | - | - | CSASLETQYF | TGCAGTGCTAGCTTGGAGACCCAGTACTTC
TRBJ2-5 | TRBV7-9 | - | - | CASSYSLRNGGETQYF | TGTGCCAGCAGCTATTCCTTACGGAATGGGGGAGAGACCCAGTACTTC
TRBJ2-1 | TRBV28 | - | - | CASEGTSYNEQFF | TGTGCCAGCGAGGGAACCTCGTACAATGAGCAGTTCTTC
TRBJ2-1 | TRBV29-1 | once | - | CSAIVAGADTGEQFF | TGCAGCGCGATCGTGGCAGGGGCGGATACGGGTGAGCAGTTCTTC